Listed here are 32 T cell receptor beta chains from one sample, sequenced in a study of T cell repertoires in cytomegalovirus infection (dated by TCRdb to the late 2010s). The data were produced on an Illumina HiSeq 1500. TCRdb reprocessing: public reads trimmed at Q25 with fastp, clones called with MiXCR, in-frame beta chains kept. Each CDR3 protein appears once, grouped with its most common genes and DNA. Across this sample there are some 220,000 distinct CDR3 sequences, with about 7% seen only once. 6.5% of the sample is held by the ten biggest clonotypes. Input material: PBMCs. All receptors come from a human donor in good health (CMV status not recorded). Some clones in this sample may be carry-over from other donors' samples.

There are many counts of this clonotype. The chain employs TRBV7-2 and TRBJ1-5; D unclear. V lost 2 bases and J 0 bases, leaving 11 bases between the germline ends. Germline lookup yields CDR1 SGHTA and CDR2 FQGNSA. The CDR3 spans 16 residues. CDR3 sequence: CASSLRSGRSNQPQHF. The DNA for the CDR3 is TGTGCCAGCAGCTTACGGAGCGGGCGTAGCAATCAGCCCCAGCATTTT.

This clonotype was recorded many times. The genes are TRBV4-1 and TRBJ1-1; D gene unclear. There are 15 residues in the CDR3. CDR1 MGHRA and CDR2 YSYEKL come from the germline V gene. Trimming left V 5 bases short and J 0 bases short, with 13 bases between. CDR3: CASSLDRSLNTEAFF. The CDR3 nucleotides are TGCGCCAGCAGCTTGGACCGATCCCTGAACACTGAAGCTTTCTTT.

Many counts were recorded for this clonotype. The chain carries TRBV20-1 and TRBJ2-1; 11 nucleotides align to TRBD2. The CDR3 runs to 15 residues. The germline V gene has CDR1 DFQATT and CDR2 SNEGSKA (reference sequence). Losses at the gene ends were 3 bases for V and 9 bases for J; bases not matched to a gene: 10. For the CDR3, the DNA is TGCAGTGCTAGGGCCCTAGCGGGGGGTAGTGGTGAGCAGTTCTTC. This codes for CSARALAGGSGEQFF.

This clonotype has ten or more counts. This chain uses TRBV12-3 or TRBV12-4 with TRBJ1-2, with D perhaps matching TRBD1 (5 bases). CDR3 length: 15 amino acids. V was cut by 8 bases and J by 6 bases, with 22 bases left in between. In DNA form, the CDR3 reads TGTGCCAGCGCCCGGGACGCTGGGGGGTTTGATGGCTACACCTTC. Its translation is CASARDAGGFDGYTF.

The genes are TRBV30 and TRBJ2-1; tentatively, D is TRBD1 (6 bases). The germline V gene encodes CDR1 GTSNPN and CDR2 SVGIG (reference sequence). Trimming took off 3 bases at V and 0 bases at J, with 9 bases between the two ends. The CDR3 has 14 residues. This chain's CDR3 is CAWRTGSSYNEQFF. CDR3 DNA: TGTGCCTGGAGGACAGGCAGCTCCTACAATGAGCAGTTCTTC.

This clonotype was counted many times. This chain's CDR3 is CASSQEGNTIYF. CDR3 in DNA: TGCGCCAGCAGCCAAGAGGGAAACACCATATATTTT. The chain links TRBV4-3 to TRBJ1-3; D not resolved. The CDR3 covers 12 residues. V lost 0 bases, J lost 4 bases, and 1 base lay in between. The germline gives CDR1 LGHNA, CDR2 YSLEER.

In the case of this clonotype: At one of its ends the junction is not consistent with the germline gene, which may arise from a read error. The rearrangement joins TRBV5-1 to TRBJ2-1; a weak D match, TRBD2 (5 bases). This CDR3 region has 12 residues. CDR1 SGHRS and CDR2 YFSETQ come from the germline V gene. CDR3 region: CASSSTAGEQSF. DNA for the CDR3: TGCGCCAGCAGCTCGACTGCGGGTGAGCAGTCCTTC.

The sample holds many counts of this clonotype. The chain couples TRBV11-2 to TRBJ1-3, with D possibly being TRBD1 (5 bases). The CDR3 runs 13 residues. Trimming cost V 5 bases and J 2 bases, with 7 bases left between them. Germline V gene lookup returns CDR1 SGHAT and CDR2 FQNNGV. The CDR3 region has the DNA TGTGCCAGCAGCATGGGACCTGGAAACACCATATATTTT. Its translation: CASSMGPGNTIYF. The variable domain in full, with the rest retrieved from reference TRBV11-2 and TRBJ1-3, is EAGVAQSPRYKIIEKRQSVAFWCNPISGHATLYWYQQILGQGPKLLIQFQNNGVVDDSQLPKDRFSAERLKGVDSTLKIQPAKLEDSAVYLCASSMGPGNTIYFGEGSWLTVV.

This clonotype was detected ten times or more. The V call is TRBV7-9, the J call TRBJ2-3; D is possibly TRBD2 (6 bases). Germline CDR1 SEHNR, CDR2 FQNEAQ (reference sequence). The V end lost 5 bases, the J end lost 1 base, and 10 bases lay between the germline ends. This CDR3 region has 14 residues. This CDR3 reads CASSPGAGTDTQYF. The CDR3 bases are TGTGCCAGCAGCCCGGGAGCGGGCACAGATACGCAGTATTTT.

The chain joins TRBV7-2 to TRBJ2-5; no clear D gene. The CDR3 extends over 14 amino acids. CDR1 SGHTA and CDR2 FQGNSA come from the germline V gene. V was clipped by 2 bases and J by 5 bases, with 12 bases between them. In DNA form, the CDR3 reads TGTGCCAGCAGCTTAATGGGCATGGAGGAGACCCAGTACTTC. Its protein is CASSLMGMEETQYF.

In this sample, this clonotype turned up a few times. The V gene is TRBV12-3 or TRBV12-4, the J gene TRBJ1-2, with 7 nucleotides matching TRBD1. V dropped 3 bases and J dropped 6; count of bases not matched to a gene: 10. The CDR3 extends over 15 amino acids. The CDR3 DNA reads as TGTGCCAGCAGTTTGAAGAGACAGGGAGGAGATGGCTACACCTTC. Its translation is CASSLKRQGGDGYTF.

Many counts were recorded for this clonotype. The chain carries TRBV5-5 and TRBJ1-1, with D maybe TRBD1 (5 bases). Germline values: CDR1 SGHKS, CDR2 YYEKEE (reference sequence). This CDR3 region has 14 residues. V was trimmed by 6 bases and J by 4 bases, leaving 16 bases between them. The DNA for the CDR3 is TGTGCCAGCACCGCGGGACCCCAGGGCACTGAAGCTTTCTTT. Translated: CASTAGPQGTEAFF.

About this clonotype: This may be a read error, as it is one base from a much larger clone. This chain's CDR3 is CASITGGVSSYNEQSF. The DNA of the CDR3 is TGTGCCAGCATCACAGGGGGTGTGAGCTCCTACAATGAGCAGTCCTTC. The chain combines TRBV28 with TRBJ2-1, with TRBD1 identical over 8 bases. Germline V gene sequence: CDR1 MDHEN, CDR2 SYDVKM. CDR3 size: 16 residues.

In its sample, this clonotype was seen many times. The J gene is TRBJ1-1, the V gene TRBV4-1; unclear D gene. Trimming took off 1 base at V and 0 bases at J, with 6 bases between the two ends. The CDR3 is 14 amino acids. Germline V gene sequence: CDR1 MGHRA, CDR2 YSYEKL. CDR3 DNA sequence: TGCGCCAGCAGCCAAGGGCATTTGAACACTGAAGCTTTCTTT. Protein product: CASSQGHLNTEAFF.

In this sample, this clonotype turned up many times. The V call is TRBV7-2, the J call TRBJ2-5; the D gene could be TRBD1 or TRBD2 (5 bases each). CDR3 length: 12 residues. Trimming cost V 5 bases and J 5 bases, with 9 bases left between them. Germline CDR1 SGHTA, CDR2 FQGNSA. The CDR3 sequence: CASSREGETQYF. CDR3 bases: TGTGCCAGCAGCCGCGAGGGGGAGACCCAGTACTTC. Based on the CDR3 plus reference TRBV7-2 and TRBJ2-5, the full variable domain is GAGVSQSPSNKVTEKGKDVELRCDPISGHTALYWYRQSLGQGLEFLIYFQGNSAPDKSGLPSDRFSAERTGGSVSTLTIQRTQQEDSAVYLCASSREGETQYFGPGTRLLVL.

This clonotype came up many times. The genes are TRBV2 and TRBJ2-1, with D possibly TRBD1 on 5 matching bases. This CDR3 is 14 amino acids long. V was pared by 6 bases and J by 9 bases, with 18 bases between. CDR1 and CDR2 (germline): SNHLY, FYNNEI. CDR3 in amino acids: CASRKGANFGEQFF. CDR3 in DNA: TGTGCCAGCAGGAAAGGGGCAAACTTTGGTGAGCAGTTCTTC.

This clonotype was seen at least ten times. The chain is built from TRBV7-2 and TRBJ2-7; 7 bases align to TRBD2. The germline CDR1 and CDR2 sequences are SGHTA and FQGNSA. The CDR3 length is 14 residues. V lost 5 bases to trimming and J lost 6 bases; unmatched junction nucleotides: 10. CDR3 DNA sequence: TGTGCCAGCAGCCATGGGGGGGACGGAGGCGAGCAGTACTTC. This sequence encodes CASSHGGDGGEQYF.

Ten or more counts support this clonotype. The chain uses TRBV7-2 and TRBJ1-5; the match to TRBD1 covers 8 bases. This CDR3 is 16 amino acids long. The germline V gene encodes CDR1 SGHTA and CDR2 FQGNSA. V gave up 3 bases and J gave up 2 bases; unmatched junction bases: 6. CDR3 sequence: CASSLAGGEGNQPQHF. CDR3 DNA sequence: TGTGCCAGCAGCTTGGCAGGGGGCGAGGGCAATCAGCCCCAGCATTTT.

Only a few counts were recorded for this clonotype. The V and J genes are TRBV29-1 and TRBJ2-7; tentative D call: TRBD1 (6 bases). Trimming took off 4 bases at V and 4 bases at J, with 11 bases between the two ends. CDR3 length: 12 amino acids. Germline CDR1 and CDR2: SQVTM and ANQGSEA. CDR3 sequence (DNA): TGCAGCGTTGGGTCAGGGGTATACGAGCAGTACTTC. This translates into CSVGSGVYEQYF.

This clonotype occurred a few times. The chain joins TRBV18 to TRBJ2-3, with no clear D. This CDR3 comprises 15 residues. Looked up from germline, CDR1 is KGHSH and CDR2 is LQKENI. The V and J ends lost 1 base and 0 bases respectively, with 8 bases between them. The CDR3: CASSPREGSTDTQYF. CDR3 in DNA: TGTGCCAGCTCACCACGGGAAGGGAGCACAGATACGCAGTATTTT.

This clonotype has a count of ten or more. The chain is built from TRBV6-2 or TRBV6-3 and TRBJ2-6; 9 positions agree with TRBD1. There are 16 residues in the CDR3. The junction had 3 bases not matched to a gene; V was cut back by 6 bases and J by 0 bases. Germline loops: CDR1 MNHEY, CDR2 SVGEGT. The CDR3 sequence is CASSGQGSSGANVLTF. The CDR3 coding sequence is TGTGCCAGCAGCGGACAGGGGAGCTCTGGGGCCAACGTCCTGACTTTC.

This clonotype was counted at least ten times. The chain recombines TRBV6-2 or TRBV6-3 with TRBJ2-1; possibly TRBD2 for D (5 bases). V lost 5 bases and J lost 8, with 16 bases in between. The CDR3 sequence is 14 residues long. Germline-derived CDR1 and CDR2 are MNHEY and SVGEGT. CDR3 coding DNA: TGTGCCAGCAGTCTGGGGAGCCACTTGGATGAGCAGTTCTTC. As protein: CASSLGSHLDEQFF.

There are many counts of this clonotype. The J gene is TRBJ2-7, the V gene TRBV12-3 or TRBV12-4, with TRBD2 matching over 14 bases. This CDR3 is 18 amino acids long. V lost 3 bases, J lost 3 bases, and 10 bases stayed unmatched. In DNA form, the CDR3 reads TGTGCCAGCAGTTTCCGGACTAGCGGGGGGAAAAAAGACTACGAGCAGTACTTC. Translated: CASSFRTSGGKKDYEQYF.

The table lists this clonotype with many counts. V usage is TRBV7-8 and J usage is TRBJ2-7; TRBD2 agrees at 9 bases. The germline CDR1 and CDR2 sequences are SGHVS and FQNEAQ. Trimming removed 1 base from V and 2 bases from J; junction bases left unmatched: 9. The CDR3 totals 17 residues. The CDR3 region has the DNA TGTGCCAGCAGCTTAGTTGGGCGGGGGGGCGACGCCTACGAGCAGTACTTC. This sequence encodes CASSLVGRGGDAYEQYF.

This clonotype was counted ten times or more. The rearrangement joins TRBV7-9 to TRBJ2-2, with 9 bases fitting TRBD1. J was trimmed by 4 bases and V by 2 bases; bases with no gene match: 5. The length of the CDR3 is 16 residues. Germline assignment: CDR1 SEHNR and CDR2 FQNEAQ (reference sequence). DNA for the CDR3: TGTGCCAGCAGCTTACAACCGGGACAGGGCACCGGGGAGCTGTTTTTT. It codes for CASSLQPGQGTGELFF. Full variable domain (missing parts from reference TRBV7-9 and TRBJ2-2): DTGVSQNPRHKITKRGQNVTFRCDPISEHNRLYWYRQTLGQGPEFLTYFQNEAQLEKSRLLSDRFSAERPKGSFSTLEIQRTEQGDSAMYLCASSLQPGQGTGELFFGEGSRLTVL.

Many counts were recorded for this clonotype. DNA of the CDR3: TGTGCCAGCAGCTCACAATACAGGGTGGGGTCCTATAATTCACCCCTCCACTTT. Protein product: CASSSQYRVGSYNSPLHF. This sequence joins TRBV7-9 and TRBJ1-6; D perhaps matches TRBD1 (6 bases). V gave up 4 bases and J gave up 1 base, with 17 bases separating them. Germline loops: CDR1 SEHNR, CDR2 FQNEAQ (reference sequence). CDR3 length: 18 amino acids. Variable domain in full (rest from reference TRBV7-9 and TRBJ1-6): DTGVSQNPRHKITKRGQNVTFRCDPISEHNRLYWYRQTLGQGPEFLTYFQNEAQLEKSRLLSDRFSAERPKGSFSTLEIQRTEQGDSAMYLCASSSQYRVGSYNSPLHFGNGTRLTVT.

In this sample, this clonotype turned up many times. This rearrangement joins TRBV7-2 to TRBJ1-2; no clear D gene. The germline V gene has CDR1 SGHTA and CDR2 FQGNSA. The CDR3 is 14 residues long. The V gene lost 5 bases and the J gene lost 7 bases, with 17 bases spanning the gap. The CDR3 spells CASSAGPHASGYTF. DNA of the CDR3: TGTGCCAGCAGCGCCGGTCCCCATGCTTCTGGCTACACCTTC.

Worth noting for this clonotype: A much larger clone sits a single nucleotide away, making a read error possible. The chain has TRBV7-3 and TRBJ1-2; D is perhaps TRBD1 (5 bases). Trimming shortened V by 8 bases and J by 8 bases, and 27 bases separated the two germline ends. Per the germline V gene, CDR1 is SGHTA and CDR2 is FQGTGA. The CDR3 covers 16 residues. CDR3 DNA sequence: TGTGCCAGCTGCTACCCCGGGACGGACCATTTAGGCGGCTACACCTTC. Residues: CASCYPGTDHLGGYTF.

This clonotype was detected ten times or more. The chain is built from TRBV7-2 and TRBJ2-7; D is perhaps TRBD1 (5 bases). This CDR3 has 12 residues. CDR1 and CDR2 from the germline V gene are SGHTA and FQGNSA. The V and J ends lost 1 base and 7 bases respectively, with 8 bases between them. CDR3: CASSLGKGEQYF. CDR3 in DNA: TGTGCCAGCAGCTTAGGAAAGGGGGAGCAGTACTTC.

This clonotype was picked up many times. The rearrangement joins TRBV29-1 to TRBJ2-7; 7 bases are a match to TRBD2. This CDR3 is built from 12 residues. CDR1 is SQVTM and CDR2 is ANQGSEA in the germline V gene. Losses at the gene ends were 7 bases for V and 3 bases for J; bases not matched to a gene: 6. This CDR3 reads CSARAGNYEQYF. The CDR3 nucleotides are TGCAGCGCTAGAGCGGGGAACTACGAGCAGTACTTC.

This clonotype was seen many times. This rearrangement joins TRBV7-2 to TRBJ1-6; D remains unclear. This CDR3 is 14 amino acids long. Germline values: CDR1 SGHTA, CDR2 FQGNSA. The V end was cut by 0 bases, the J end by 6 bases, with 6 bases between. The CDR3 DNA is TGTGCCAGCAGCTTAGCAGGGTTTAATTCACCCCTCCACTTT. Residues: CASSLAGFNSPLHF.

There are many counts of this clonotype. This chain connects TRBV7-6 to TRBJ2-7; 11 nucleotides agree with TRBD2. Losses at the gene ends were 0 bases for V and 3 bases for J; bases not matched to a gene: 1. This CDR3 comprises 15 residues. The germline V gene encodes CDR1 SGHVS and CDR2 FNYEAQ. CDR3 bases: TGTGCCAGCAGCTTAGCAGGGACTAGCGGCTACGAGCAGTACTTC. It translates to CASSLAGTSGYEQYF.